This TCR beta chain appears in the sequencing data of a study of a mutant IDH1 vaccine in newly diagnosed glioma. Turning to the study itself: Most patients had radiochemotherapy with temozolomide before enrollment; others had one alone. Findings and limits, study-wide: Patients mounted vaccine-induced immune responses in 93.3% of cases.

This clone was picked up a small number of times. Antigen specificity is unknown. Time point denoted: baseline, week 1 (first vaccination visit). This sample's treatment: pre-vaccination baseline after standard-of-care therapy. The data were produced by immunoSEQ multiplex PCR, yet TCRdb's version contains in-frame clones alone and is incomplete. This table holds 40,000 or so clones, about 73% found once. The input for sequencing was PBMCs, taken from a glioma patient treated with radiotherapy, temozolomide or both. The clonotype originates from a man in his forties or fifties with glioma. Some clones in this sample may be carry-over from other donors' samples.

CDR3 DNA: TGCGCCAGCAGCCATCTCCCTAGGGGGGGACAGGCGGATTCACCCCTCCACTTT. This sequence encodes CASSHLPRGGQADSPLHF. V is TRBV4-3 and J is TRBJ1-6, with TRBD1 identical over 8 bases. The CDR3 length is 18 residues. V trimming: 3 bases; J trimming: 8 bases; junction bases outside the gene matches: 15. Looked up from germline, CDR1 is LGHNA and CDR2 is YSLEER.